This passage covers 26 T cell receptor beta chains from one sample sequenced in a study of blood T cell repertoires in COVID-19. The data were produced by immunoSEQ multiplex PCR, yet TCRdb's version contains in-frame clones alone and is incomplete. The sample includes a few hundred thousand clones, approximately 90% seen only once; the top ten take about 0.86%. Input material: PBMCs or T cells enriched from blood (not recorded which). These receptor sequences come from a woman aged 40 to 49 who had been exposed to COVID-19.

The chain links TRBV13 to TRBJ2-1; the match to TRBD1 covers 9 bases. This CDR3 region has 17 residues. J lost 6 bases, V lost 4 bases, and 13 bases had no gene match. The germline V gene encodes CDR1 PRHDT and CDR2 FYEKMQ (reference sequence). The CDR3 DNA reads as TGTGCCAGCAGCTCCCACACCGGGACAGGGAGATCCAATGAGCAGTTCTTC. This translates into CASSSHTGTGRSNEQFF.

The chain employs TRBV18 and TRBJ1-6; D gene unclear. Germline lookup yields CDR1 KGHSH and CDR2 LQKENI. The CDR3 totals 14 residues. V was cut by 6 bases and J by 6 bases, with 12 bases left in between. Here the CDR3 DNA reads TGTGCCAGCTCTCCCGTACAAAGTAATTCACCCCTCCACTTT. Translating it yields CASSPVQSNSPLHF. Full variable domain (remainder filled in from reference TRBV18 and TRBJ1-6): NAGVMQNPRHLVRRRGQEARLRCSPMKGHSHVYWYRQLPEEGLKFMVYLQKENIIDESGMPKERFSAEFPKEGPSILRIQQVVRGDSAAYFCASSPVQSNSPLHFGNGTRLTVT.

The rearrangement uses TRBV5-1 and TRBJ1-1; D is unclear. Germline assignment: CDR1 SGHRS and CDR2 YFSETQ. V shed 4 bases and J shed 5 bases, with 21 bases lying between them. This CDR3 has 16 amino acids. The CDR3 DNA sequence: TGCGCCAGCAGCCCCCGATCGGGGAAAGCGGAAACTGAAGCTTTCTTT. It encodes CASSPRSGKAETEAFF.

The rearrangement joins TRBV19 to TRBJ2-7; D may be TRBD1 (6 bases). The CDR3 spans 17 residues. V was pared by 5 bases and J by 0 bases, with 20 bases between. The germline gives CDR1 LNHDA, CDR2 SQIVND (reference sequence). The CDR3: CASSPNPTGPRSYEQYF. The DNA of the CDR3 is TGTGCCAGTAGTCCGAACCCGACAGGCCCCCGCTCCTACGAGCAGTACTTC.

The chain links TRBV19 to TRBJ2-3; 12 nucleotides agree with TRBD2. The CDR3 is 18 residues long. The trim removed 5 bases at V and 4 bases at J, leaving 13 bases unmatched. The V gene's germline CDR1 is LNHDA and CDR2 SQIVND (reference sequence). DNA for the CDR3: TGTGCCAGTAGTTTGAATGGACTAGCGGGAAATCAGGCAGATACGCAGTATTTT. Translated, it gives CASSLNGLAGNQADTQYF.

The J gene is TRBJ2-7, the V gene TRBV19, with 8 positions matching TRBD2. This CDR3 comprises 15 residues. Trimming removed 4 bases from V and 4 bases from J; junction bases left unmatched: 9. Germline-derived CDR1 and CDR2 are LNHDA and SQIVND (reference sequence). As DNA, the CDR3 is TGTGCCAGTAGTACCGGGGGGGGAGTCAATTACGAGCAGTACTTC. Protein product: CASSTGGGVNYEQYF.

The CDR3 nucleotides read TGTGCCAGCAGCTCCCCCCCAGGGGTCAACACCGGGGAGCTGTTTTTT. It encodes CASSSPPGVNTGELFF. The V gene is TRBV7-9, the J gene TRBJ2-2; possible D gene TRBD1, 6 bases. From germline, CDR1 is SEHNR and CDR2 FQNEAQ (reference sequence). The CDR3 totals 16 residues. Trimming stripped 4 bases from V and 2 bases from J, with 14 bases between.

The chain links TRBV19 to TRBJ1-6; 8 nucleotides line up with TRBD1. The CDR3 has 16 residues. CDR1 is LNHDA and CDR2 is SQIVND in the germline V gene (reference sequence). Trimming removed 4 bases from V and 6 bases from J; junction bases left unmatched: 8. The chain's CDR3 is CASSTWTGSGNSPLHF. CDR3 DNA: TGTGCCAGTAGTACATGGACAGGGTCGGGTAATTCACCCCTCCACTTT.

The rearrangement joins TRBV18 to TRBJ1-6; the D gene is possibly TRBD1 (6 bases). Germline-derived CDR1 and CDR2 are KGHSH and LQKENI. Between the trimmed V and J ends, which lost 3 bases and 7 bases, there was a span of 10 bases. The CDR3 extends over 14 amino acids. Written as DNA, the CDR3 is TGTGCCAGCTCACCTTCGGGACACAATTCACCCCTCCACTTT. As protein: CASSPSGHNSPLHF.

The chain carries TRBV11-3 and TRBJ2-7; no definite D call. In germline, CDR1 is SGHNT, CDR2 YENEEA. V was shortened by 1 base and J by 3 bases, with 10 bases between the two germline ends. The CDR3 length is 14 residues. The CDR3 region has the DNA TGTGCCAGCAGCTTAGTTTCCGGCGGCTACGAGCAGTACTTC. This codes for CASSLVSGGYEQYF.

The V gene is TRBV3-1 (or the pseudogene TRBV3-2), the J gene TRBJ2-7; 9 nucleotides match TRBD2. The CDR3 totals 15 residues. Trimming at V came to 1 base and at J to 4 bases, leaving 5 bases not matched to a gene. Germline CDR1 and CDR2: LGHDT and YNNKEL (reference sequence). The CDR3 reads CASSQVGLAGYEQYF. CDR3 in DNA: TGTGCCAGCAGCCAAGTGGGCCTAGCGGGATACGAGCAGTACTTC.

This clone was counted a few times. The V gene is TRBV13, the J gene TRBJ1-1, with 7 bases matching TRBD1. The ends lost 5 bases at V and 0 bases at J; junction bases unmatched: 6. The CDR3 has 15 amino acids. Germline V gene data show CDR1 as PRHDT and CDR2 as FYEKMQ (reference sequence). The CDR3 nucleotides are TGTGCCAGCAGCCATACAGGGGCAGTGAACACTGAAGCTTTCTTT. This gives the protein CASSHTGAVNTEAFF.

The J gene is TRBJ2-3, the V gene TRBV18; D is ambiguous. The CDR3 runs 17 residues. Germline V CDR1 and CDR2: KGHSH, LQKENI. Trimming removed 3 bases from V and 3 bases from J, with 19 bases in between. CDR3 residues: CASSPSIVRPSTDTQYF. CDR3 nucleotide sequence: TGTGCCAGCTCACCCTCCATAGTTCGCCCATCTACAGATACGCAGTATTTT.

The CDR3 protein is CASSERQGIEKLFF. The CDR3 DNA reads TGTGCCAGCAGTGAACGACAGGGGATTGAAAAACTGTTTTTT. The rearrangement joins TRBV2 to TRBJ1-4; 8 positions agree with TRBD1. This CDR3 comprises 14 residues. Germline V gives CDR1 SNHLY, CDR2 FYNNEI. The ends lost 2 bases at V and 7 bases at J; junction bases unmatched: 3.

The chain is built from TRBV7-9 and TRBJ1-5, with 8 nucleotides matching TRBD1. CDR3 length equals 19 residues. Per the germline V gene, CDR1 is SEHNR and CDR2 is FQNEAQ (reference sequence). The J segment lost 2 bases and the V segment lost 6 bases, leaving 18 bases of the junction unmatched. The CDR3 DNA reads as TGTGCCAGCAGTACGGGACGTAACTCACAGGGACAGGGCAATCAGCCCCAGCATTTT. Protein: CASSTGRNSQGQGNQPQHF.

This clone has only one observation. The rearrangement uses TRBV9 and TRBJ1-2; D unclear. CDR3 length: 14 residues. CDR1 is SGDLS and CDR2 is YYNGEE in the germline V gene. V lost 3 bases to trimming and J lost 2 bases, with 11 bases between them. The CDR3 is CASSGAEGNYGYTF. CDR3 coding DNA: TGTGCCAGCAGCGGTGCGGAGGGAAACTATGGCTACACCTTC. The full variable domain, rest sourced from reference TRBV9 and TRBJ1-2, is DSGVTQTPKHLITATGQRVTLRCSPRSGDLSVYWYQQSLDQGLQFLIQYYNGEERAKGNILERFSAQQFPDLHSELNLSSLELGDSALYFCASSGAEGNYGYTFGSGTRLTVV.

In DNA form, the CDR3 reads TGTGCCAGCAGTGAAGCAGGGGTGGCCTACGAGCAGTACTTC. Translating gives CASSEAGVAYEQYF. This chain uses TRBV6-1 with TRBJ2-7; TRBD1 is a possible D gene (5 bases). Looked up from germline, CDR1 is MNHNS and CDR2 is SASEGT. The CDR3 is made up of 14 amino acids. The V gene lost 0 bases and the J gene lost 2 bases, with 8 bases spanning the gap.

The V and J genes are TRBV19 and TRBJ1-5, with 10 positions matching TRBD1. Trimming cost V 10 bases and J 7 bases; bases outside gene matches: 13. Looked up from germline, CDR1 is LNHDA and CDR2 is SQIVND (reference sequence). CDR3 size: 15 residues. The CDR3 sequence is CATRTGGQKMQPQHF. The CDR3 DNA reads TGTGCCACTCGGACAGGGGGACAGAAGATGCAGCCCCAGCATTTT.

This sequence joins TRBV18 and TRBJ1-1; TRBD1 matches 8 bases. Germline V CDR1 and CDR2: KGHSH, LQKENI. The CDR3 is 14 amino acids. V lost 4 bases and J lost 3; bases outside the gene matches: 4. The chain's CDR3 is CASSRQGTDTEAFF. As DNA, the CDR3 is TGTGCCAGCTCACGACAGGGGACAGACACTGAAGCTTTCTTT.

The chain recombines TRBV4-1 with TRBJ2-1; TRBD2 matches at 7 bases. The CDR3 length is 16 residues. Trimming took 3 bases from V and 8 from J; bases not matched to a gene: 13. Germline CDR1 and CDR2: MGHRA and YSYEKL. The CDR3 nucleotides are TGCGCCAGCAGCCAGACTCTGGGAGGGCCTTTCTATGAGCAGTTCTTC. Translation gives CASSQTLGGPFYEQFF.

The chain has TRBV30 and TRBJ2-2; 10 bases fit TRBD1. From germline, CDR1 is GTSNPN and CDR2 SVGIG (reference sequence). CDR3 length: 15 residues. V shed 2 bases, J shed 4 bases, and the junction held 4 bases outside the gene matches. This chain's CDR3 is CAWSLGTGVTGELFF. The CDR3 coding sequence is TGTGCCTGGAGTCTGGGGACAGGGGTCACCGGGGAGCTGTTTTTT.

The rearrangement joins TRBV5-1 to TRBJ2-5; 12 bases align to TRBD2. Germline V gives CDR1 SGHRS, CDR2 YFSETQ. CDR3 size: 15 residues. The V gene end was trimmed by 0 bases and the J gene end by 5 bases; junction bases not matched to a gene: 2. CDR3 residues: CASSLGTSGEETQYF. The CDR3 nucleotides are TGCGCCAGCAGCTTGGGGACTAGCGGGGAGGAGACCCAGTACTTC.

This chain uses TRBV4-1 with TRBJ2-3; TRBD2 aligns across 11 bases. CDR3 length: 18 residues. J was trimmed by 2 bases and V by 0 bases; bases with no gene match: 7. Germline V gene data show CDR1 as MGHRA and CDR2 as YSYEKL. CDR3 residues: CASSQDYLAGGLTDTQYF. In DNA, the CDR3 is TGCGCCAGCAGCCAAGATTACCTAGCGGGAGGTCTCACAGATACGCAGTATTTT.

The chain employs TRBV30 and TRBJ1-5; 9 nucleotides align to TRBD1. The ends lost 0 bases at V and 6 bases at J; junction bases unmatched: 9. Germline-derived CDR1 and CDR2 are GTSNPN and SVGIG (reference sequence). The CDR3 totals 16 residues. The CDR3 sequence is CAWSVRGGTGSQPQHF. CDR3 DNA: TGTGCCTGGAGTGTTAGGGGAGGGACAGGGAGTCAGCCCCAGCATTTT.

The rearrangement uses TRBV2 and TRBJ1-2; no clear D gene. The V end lost 3 bases, the J end lost 2 bases, and 7 bases lay between the germline ends. This CDR3 is 13 amino acids long. From germline, CDR1 is SNHLY and CDR2 FYNNEI. CDR3 coding DNA: TGTGCCAGCAGTGAGTACAGAAACTATGGCTACACCTTC. It encodes CASSEYRNYGYTF.

A single count supports this clone. This rearrangement joins TRBV5-1 to TRBJ2-5; D is perhaps TRBD2 (5 bases). The V gene lost 2 bases and the J gene lost 4 bases, with 15 bases spanning the gap. CDR3 length: 15 amino acids. Germline-derived CDR1 and CDR2 are SGHRS and YFSETQ. CDR3 bases: TGCGCCAGCAGCTTCGGACTGGGCAAAGGAGAGACCCAGTACTTC. Its translation is CASSFGLGKGETQYF.